The entry below describes one T cell receptor beta chain. The antigen is unknown. This record belongs to a study of regulatory T cells. The study, taken as a whole, reports: Hydrophobic residues at CDR3 positions 6 and 7 were enriched in conventional CD4+ T cells of CD3G-deficient patients.

Sorting split CD4+ cells into CD25-high CD127-low Tregs and CD25-low CD127-high conventional T cells. The primer mix had 52 TRBV and 13 TRBJ primers. Assay: immunoSEQ multiplex PCR; the TCRdb copy retains only in-frame clones and omits some. Of almost 30,000 clones listed, around 92% were seen once; the top ten hold around 1.5%. This clonotype was sampled from a person aged 18 to 29 with CD3G deficiency. The sample comprised conventional CD4+ T cells sorted from blood.

The DNA for the CDR3 is TGCGCCAGCAGCTTACAGGGAGAAATGACCTACGAGCAGTACTTC. This encodes CASSLQGEMTYEQYF. The J gene is TRBJ2-7, the V gene TRBV5-1; the D gene is possibly TRBD1 (6 bases). The CDR3 runs to 15 residues. The V gene lost 2 bases and the J gene lost 2 bases, with 14 bases spanning the gap. CDR1 is SGHRS and CDR2 is YFSETQ in the germline V gene. The full variable domain, rest sourced from reference TRBV5-1 and TRBJ2-7, is KAGVTQTPRYLIKTRGQQVTLSCSPISGHRSVSWYQQTPGQGLQFLFEYFSETQRNKGNFPGRFSGRQFSNSRSEMNVSTLELGDSALYLCASSLQGEMTYEQYFGPGTRLTVT.